Below, 25 T cell receptor beta chains from the same sample are listed, as sequenced in a study of blood T cell repertoires in COVID-19. Assay: immunoSEQ multiplex PCR; the TCRdb copy retains only in-frame clones and omits some. The data contain roughly 21,000 clones, around 88% of them singletons. The specimen was peripheral blood. The source is a human donor with acute or convalescent COVID-19. The donor label of this sample is uncertain.

The V gene is TRBV2, the J gene TRBJ1-2, with a tentative D call TRBD1 (6 bases). Germline V gene data show CDR1 as SNHLY and CDR2 as FYNNEI. This CDR3 contains 14 residues. V lost 5 bases and J 7 bases, leaving 17 bases between the germline ends. The CDR3 DNA is TGTGCCAGCAGTTCGGACAGTCCCCTTAGTGGCTACACCTTC. Its translation: CASSSDSPLSGYTF.

DNA of the CDR3: TGTGCCAGCAGCCACTCAAGGAGGGATACGCAGTATTTT. This gives the protein CASSHSRRDTQYF. The rearrangement joins TRBV6-4 to TRBJ2-3; D is perhaps TRBD2 (5 bases). This CDR3 has 13 residues. Trimming pared 6 bases from V and 6 bases from J, leaving 13 bases between. Germline V gene lookup returns CDR1 MRHNA and CDR2 SNTAGT.

CDR3 loop: CASKDGLYNEQFF. CDR3 coding DNA: TGTGCCAGCAAAGACGGACTATACAATGAGCAGTTCTTC. V usage is TRBV6-5 and J usage is TRBJ2-1; tentatively, D is TRBD2 (6 bases). The CDR3 is 13 residues long. The germline V gene has CDR1 MNHEY and CDR2 SVGAGI. The germline V and J ends were trimmed by 7 bases and 4 bases, with 11 bases remaining between them.

This clone showed up just a few times. The chain couples TRBV11-2 to TRBJ1-6, with 11 bases aligning to TRBD1. Germline-derived CDR1 and CDR2 are SGHAT and FQNNGV. The CDR3 is 18 amino acids. V lost 4 bases to trimming and J lost 0 bases; unmatched junction nucleotides: 5. This CDR3 reads CASSSRTGGDSYNSPLHF. CDR3 sequence (DNA): TGTGCCAGCAGCTCCCGGACAGGGGGCGACTCCTATAATTCACCCCTCCACTTT.

The rearrangement joins TRBV9 to TRBJ1-4; 9 positions agree with TRBD1. The CDR3 runs to 18 residues. Trimming removed 0 bases from V and 5 bases from J; junction bases left unmatched: 11. Germline values: CDR1 SGDLS, CDR2 YYNGEE. CDR3 sequence (DNA): TGTGCCAGCAGCGTAGCGGGGGGACCGGGACAGGGAAATGAAAAACTGTTTTTT. As protein: CASSVAGGPGQGNEKLFF.

This rearrangement joins TRBV18 to TRBJ2-5; possibly TRBD2 for D (7 bases). The length of the CDR3 is 14 residues. The germline V gene encodes CDR1 KGHSH and CDR2 LQKENI. V lost 2 bases and J 4 bases, leaving 11 bases between the germline ends. The CDR3 nucleotides are TGTGCCAGCTCACCAGGCGGGGGCGGAGAGACCCAGTACTTC. It is translated as CASSPGGGGETQYF. Full variable domain (rest looked up from reference TRBV18 and TRBJ2-5): NAGVMQNPRHLVRRRGQEARLRCSPMKGHSHVYWYRQLPEEGLKFMVYLQKENIIDESGMPKERFSAEFPKEGPSILRIQQVVRGDSAAYFCASSPGGGGETQYFGPGTRLLVL.

The V gene is TRBV9, the J gene TRBJ2-3; TRBD2 might be the D (6 bases). With 4 bases removed from V and 2 bases from J, the gap between germline ends came to 20 bases. The germline gives CDR1 SGDLS, CDR2 YYNGEE. The CDR3 consists of 17 residues. This chain's CDR3 is CASSLGGVERVTDTQYF. CDR3 coding DNA: TGTGCCAGCAGCCTAGGAGGAGTCGAGCGGGTCACAGATACGCAGTATTTT.

The genes are TRBV11-2 and TRBJ1-2; D unclear. This CDR3 has 16 residues. Deletions cut 5 bases from V and 4 bases from J, with 20 bases between. Per the germline V gene, CDR1 is SGHAT and CDR2 is FQNNGV. The CDR3 region has the DNA TGTGCCAGCAGCCCGGTTGGTAGGCGGCATAGCTATGGCTACACCTTC. Its protein product is CASSPVGRRHSYGYTF.

The CDR3 loop is CASSWGQGAYEQYF. DNA of the CDR3: TGTGCCAGCAGCTGGGGACAGGGCGCCTACGAGCAGTACTTC. V usage is TRBV5-6 and J usage is TRBJ2-7; 9 bases are shared with TRBD1. Germline CDR1 reads SGHDT; CDR2 reads YYEEEE. This CDR3 region has 14 residues. Trimming cost V 3 bases and J 2 bases; bases outside gene matches: 3.

The chain recombines TRBV9 with TRBJ1-3, with 7 positions matching TRBD1. J was trimmed by 8 bases and V by 3 bases; bases with no gene match: 17. The CDR3 runs to 17 residues. In germline, CDR1 is SGDLS, CDR2 YYNGEE. CDR3 DNA: TGTGCCAGCAGCGCCCACAGGGGCCCCAATTCAGGAGACACCATATATTTT. Amino acids: CASSAHRGPNSGDTIYF. Combining the CDR3 with reference TRBV9 and TRBJ1-3 gives the whole variable domain DSGVTQTPKHLITATGQRVTLRCSPRSGDLSVYWYQQSLDQGLQFLIQYYNGEERAKGNILERFSAQQFPDLHSELNLSSLELGDSALYFCASSAHRGPNSGDTIYFGEGSWLTVV.

V gene TRBV6-5 combines with J gene TRBJ2-7; TRBD2 agrees at 8 bases. V trimming: 6 bases; J trimming: 1 base; junction bases outside the gene matches: 8. CDR1 MNHEY and CDR2 SVGAGI come from the germline V gene. The CDR3 spans 15 residues. The CDR3 sequence: CASSRGGPRSYEQYF. The CDR3 region has the DNA TGTGCCAGCAGCCGGGGGGGACCAAGATCCTACGAGCAGTACTTC.

This clone came up once. As DNA, the CDR3 is TGTGCCAGCTCACAGCCAGGGAACTCTGGAAACACCATATATTTT. Translated: CASSQPGNSGNTIYF. This sequence joins TRBV18 and TRBJ1-3; a possible D gene is TRBD1 (5 bases). Germline CDR1 is KGHSH and CDR2 is LQKENI. This CDR3 is 15 amino acids long. V lost 4 bases and J lost 0, with 10 bases in between.

The V gene is TRBV15, the J gene TRBJ2-3; a possible D gene is TRBD1 (5 bases). Germline CDR1 reads LNHNV; CDR2 reads YYDKDF (reference sequence). V was trimmed by 3 bases and J by 0 bases, leaving 13 bases between them. This CDR3 comprises 16 residues. The CDR3 protein is CATSRTVLSSTDTQYF. DNA for the CDR3: TGTGCCACCAGCAGGACAGTTCTTTCTAGCACAGATACGCAGTATTTT.

The chain has TRBV18 and TRBJ2-2; maybe TRBD1 (6 bases). CDR1 and CDR2 from the germline V gene are KGHSH and LQKENI. This CDR3 spans 14 amino acids. V lost 5 bases to trimming and J lost 4 bases, with 11 bases between them. The CDR3 sequence: CASSSTGSTGELFF. CDR3 coding DNA: TGTGCCAGCTCATCTACAGGGAGCACCGGGGAGCTGTTTTTT.

The rearrangement uses TRBV5-1 and TRBJ2-2; possible D gene TRBD1, 5 bases. The CDR3 contains 14 residues. Deletions cut 3 bases from V and 7 bases from J, with 13 bases between. Per germline, CDR1 SGHRS and CDR2 YFSETQ. The CDR3 region has the DNA TGCGCCAGCAGCTCCGAAGGGGTTCGCGGGGAGCTGTTTTTT. Translating gives CASSSEGVRGELFF. The entire variable domain, with the rest obtained from reference TRBV5-1 and TRBJ2-2, is as follows: KAGVTQTPRYLIKTRGQQVTLSCSPISGHRSVSWYQQTPGQGLQFLFEYFSETQRNKGNFPGRFSGRQFSNSRSEMNVSTLELGDSALYLCASSSEGVRGELFFGEGSRLTVL.

The chain joins TRBV6-5 to TRBJ1-5; TRBD1 matches 8 bases. V lost 4 bases to trimming and J lost 0 bases; unmatched junction nucleotides: 5. From germline, CDR1 is MNHEY and CDR2 SVGAGI. The CDR3 is 16 amino acids. The CDR3 region has the DNA TGTGCCAGCAGTTGGGACAGGCAGAATAGCAATCAGCCCCAGCATTTT. As protein: CASSWDRQNSNQPQHF.

The J gene is TRBJ2-1, the V gene TRBV5-4, with 7 positions matching TRBD2. Germline trimming cut 2 bases from V and 9 bases from J; bases unmatched to any gene: 5. The CDR3 totals 13 residues. Germline loops: CDR1 SGHNT, CDR2 YYREEE (reference sequence). CDR3 nucleotide sequence: TGTGCCAGCAGCTTAGCGACTAGCTCTGAGCAGTTCTTC. Protein: CASSLATSSEQFF.

The V gene is TRBV27, the J gene TRBJ2-2; 10 nucleotides align to TRBD1. The ends lost 7 bases at V and 3 bases at J; junction bases unmatched: 8. CDR1 and CDR2 from the germline V gene are MNHEY and SMNVEV (reference sequence). The CDR3 consists of 16 residues. CDR3 sequence: CASKVDRGPHTGELFF. The CDR3 nucleotides are TGTGCCAGCAAGGTCGACAGGGGGCCGCACACCGGGGAGCTGTTTTTT.

This clone was seen a handful of times. The chain carries TRBV23-1 and TRBJ1-2, with TRBD1 identical over 7 bases. TRBV23-1 carries the ORF label, with uncertain function. The V gene end was trimmed by 3 bases and the J gene end by 14 bases; junction bases not matched to a gene: 12. This CDR3 has 13 residues. The CDR3 coding sequence is TGCGCCAGCAGTCATCCCAGCCGACAGGGACAAACCTTC. It yields the protein CASSHPSRQGQTF.

A single count supports this clone. The J gene is TRBJ2-3, the V gene TRBV20-1, with 13 bases identical to TRBD2. Looked up from germline, CDR1 is DFQATT and CDR2 is SNEGSKA (reference sequence). The CDR3 is 16 residues long. V shed 3 bases and J 8 bases; nucleotides not matched to a gene: 11. CDR3 region: CSASWTSGGPEGTQYF. The CDR3 bases are TGCAGTGCTAGTTGGACTAGCGGGGGACCTGAGGGTACGCAGTATTTT.

The rearrangement links TRBV29-1 to TRBJ2-7; weak D call: TRBD2 (6 bases). The germline CDR1 and CDR2 sequences are SQVTM and ANQGSEA. Trimming shortened V by 1 base and J by 6 bases, and 16 bases separated the two germline ends. The CDR3 loop spans 14 amino acids. CDR3 sequence (DNA): TGCAGCGTTGAAGCTCCAGGGAGGATAGGCGAGCAGTACTTC. As protein: CSVEAPGRIGEQYF.

The chain couples TRBV2 to TRBJ2-7; possibly TRBD1 for D (5 bases). V was shortened by 3 bases and J by 1 base, with 10 bases between the two germline ends. Germline lookup yields CDR1 SNHLY and CDR2 FYNNEI. The CDR3 consists of 14 residues. The CDR3 nucleotides are TGTGCCAGCAGTGAGCAGGGTCAATCCTACGAGCAGTACTTC. Amino acids: CASSEQGQSYEQYF.

The rearrangement links TRBV6-5 to TRBJ1-1; D ambiguous. This CDR3 has 14 residues. Germline loops: CDR1 MNHEY, CDR2 SVGAGI. With 7 bases removed from V and 8 bases from J, the gap between germline ends came to 20 bases. The CDR3 DNA sequence: TGTGCCAGCACCCCGCCGGGAGGGATCGCCGAAGCTTTCTTT. Its translation: CASTPPGGIAEAFF.

This rearrangement joins TRBV4-2 to TRBJ2-3, with 13 bases that match TRBD2. The CDR3 sequence is 16 residues long. Germline V gene lookup returns CDR1 LGHNA and CDR2 YNFKEQ. J gave up 4 bases and V 0 bases, and 1 base lay outside the gene matches. The CDR3 DNA reads as TGTGCCAGCAGCCAAGAACTAGCGGGAGGGGCAGATACGCAGTATTTT. It is translated as CASSQELAGGADTQYF.

V is TRBV12-3 or TRBV12-4 and J is TRBJ2-5; a possible D gene is TRBD2 (5 bases). Trimming removed 5 bases at V and 2 bases at J, with 9 bases between. There are 13 residues in the CDR3. The CDR3 DNA follows: TGTGCCAGCAGTCCCGGACTGCAAGAGACCCAGTACTTC. Its protein is CASSPGLQETQYF.